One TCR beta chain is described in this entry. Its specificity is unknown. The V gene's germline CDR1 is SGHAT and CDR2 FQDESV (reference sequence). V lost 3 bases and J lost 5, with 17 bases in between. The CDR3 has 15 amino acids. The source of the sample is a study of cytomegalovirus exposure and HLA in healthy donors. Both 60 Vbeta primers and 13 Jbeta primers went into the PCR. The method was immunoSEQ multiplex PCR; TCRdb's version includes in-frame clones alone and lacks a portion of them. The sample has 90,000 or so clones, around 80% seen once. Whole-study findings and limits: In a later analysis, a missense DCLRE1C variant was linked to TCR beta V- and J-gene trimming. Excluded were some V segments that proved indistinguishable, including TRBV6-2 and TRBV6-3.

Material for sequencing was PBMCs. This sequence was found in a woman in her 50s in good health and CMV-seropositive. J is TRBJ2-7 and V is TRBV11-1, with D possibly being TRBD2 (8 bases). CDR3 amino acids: CASSFRGGQNHEQYF. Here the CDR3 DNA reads TGTGCCAGCAGCTTCCGGGGGGGACAGAACCACGAGCAGTACTTC. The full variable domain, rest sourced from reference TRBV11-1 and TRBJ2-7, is EAEVAQSPRYKITEKSQAVAFWCDPISGHATLYWYRQILGQGPELLVQFQDESVVDDSQLPKDRFSAERLKGVDSTLKIQPAELGDSAMYLCASSFRGGQNHEQYFGPGTRLTVT.